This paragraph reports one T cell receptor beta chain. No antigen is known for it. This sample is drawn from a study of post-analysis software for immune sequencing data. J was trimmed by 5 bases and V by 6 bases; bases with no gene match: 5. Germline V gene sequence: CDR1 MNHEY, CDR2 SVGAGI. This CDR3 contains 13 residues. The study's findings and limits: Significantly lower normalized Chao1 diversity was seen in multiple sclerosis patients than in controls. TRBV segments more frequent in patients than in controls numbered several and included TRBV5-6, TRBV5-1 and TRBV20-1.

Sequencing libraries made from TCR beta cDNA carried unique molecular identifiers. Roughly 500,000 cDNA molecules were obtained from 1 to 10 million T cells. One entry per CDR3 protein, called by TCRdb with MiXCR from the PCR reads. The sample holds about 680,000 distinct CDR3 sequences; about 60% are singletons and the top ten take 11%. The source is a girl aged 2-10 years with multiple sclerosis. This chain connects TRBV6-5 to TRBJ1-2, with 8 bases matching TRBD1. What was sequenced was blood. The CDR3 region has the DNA TGTGCCAGCAGCGGACAGGGACCATATGGCTACACCTTC. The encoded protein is CASSGQGPYGYTF.